These 15 T cell receptor beta chains were all obtained from the same sample, sequenced in a study of T cell repertoires in cytomegalovirus infection. Their specific antigens are unknown. MiXCR was run by TCRdb on the reads, yielding one entry per CDR3 protein. Of about 740,000 distinct CDR3 sequences listed, roughly 33% are singletons. Source: cultured PBMCs, taken from culture after CMV antigen stimulation. The origin of the receptors is a human donor in good health (CMV status not recorded). Some clones in this sample may be carry-over from other donors' samples.

This clonotype showed up just a few times. The V and J genes are TRBV7-2 and TRBJ1-5; D not certain. Trimming took 2 bases from V and 8 from J, leaving 13 bases between them. The CDR3 has 14 amino acids. Germline CDR1 is SGHTA and CDR2 is FQGNSA. The CDR3 is CASSLNSGGKPQHF. As DNA, the CDR3 is TGTGCCAGCAGCTTAAACTCGGGTGGTAAGCCCCAGCATTTT.

There are a few counts of this clonotype. This sequence joins TRBV11-2 and TRBJ1-2, with 7 nucleotides matching TRBD1. The CDR3 length is 13 residues. Germline values: CDR1 SGHAT, CDR2 FQNNGV. With 3 bases clipped from V and 3 bases from J, the junction kept 1 base outside the gene matches. Here the CDR3 DNA reads TGTGCCAGCAGCTTGGGACAGTACTATGGCTACACCTTC. Its protein product is CASSLGQYYGYTF. Full variable domain (rest looked up from reference TRBV11-2 and TRBJ1-2): EAGVAQSPRYKIIEKRQSVAFWCNPISGHATLYWYQQILGQGPKLLIQFQNNGVVDDSQLPKDRFSAERLKGVDSTLKIQPAKLEDSAVYLCASSLGQYYGYTFGSGTRLTVV.

This clonotype was observed a few times. The J gene is TRBJ2-5, the V gene TRBV3-1, with a possible D match to TRBD2 (8 bases). Germline values: CDR1 LGHDT, CDR2 YNNKEL (reference sequence). The CDR3 extends over 14 amino acids. Trimming shortened V by 6 bases and J by 3 bases, and 14 bases separated the two germline ends. The CDR3: CASRDRTSKETQYF. In DNA form, the CDR3 reads TGTGCCAGCAGGGACAGGACTAGCAAAGAGACCCAGTACTTC.

A few counts support this clonotype. J is TRBJ1-2 and V is TRBV4-3; the D gene is possibly TRBD1 (6 bases). CDR1 is LGHNA, CDR2 YSLEER, per germline. This CDR3 is built from 15 residues. V was cut by 4 bases and J by 4 bases, with 16 bases left in between. The DNA of the CDR3 is TGCGCCAGCAGCCCTCGGACAGAAGAATTCTATGGCTACACCTTC. This encodes CASSPRTEEFYGYTF.

This clonotype came up a few times. This chain connects TRBV5-1 to TRBJ2-5, with D maybe TRBD1 (6 bases). This CDR3 region has 16 residues. Germline CDR1 reads SGHRS; CDR2 reads YFSETQ. V lost 4 bases, J lost 0 bases, and 16 bases lay in between. CDR3 loop: CASSRSGVAYQETQYF. CDR3 sequence (DNA): TGCGCCAGCAGCCGATCAGGGGTGGCCTACCAAGAGACCCAGTACTTC.

V and J are TRBV5-5 and TRBJ2-2; 8 bases agree with TRBD1. CDR3 length: 16 amino acids. Trimming removed 4 bases from V and 5 bases from J; junction bases left unmatched: 10. Germline V CDR1 and CDR2: SGHKS, YYEKEE (reference sequence). The CDR3 is CASSPVRGLRTGELFF. The CDR3 DNA follows: TGTGCCAGCAGCCCCGTCAGGGGGCTCCGTACCGGGGAGCTGTTTTTT.

The chain has TRBV7-2 and TRBJ2-5; D could derive from TRBD1 or TRBD2 (5 bases each). This CDR3 region has 14 residues. The V gene's germline CDR1 is SGHTA and CDR2 FQGNSA. Trimming shortened V by 3 bases and J by 5 bases, and 13 bases separated the two germline ends. CDR3 bases: TGTGCCAGCAGCTTTTCGAGGGGCGGGGAGACCCAGTACTTC. Protein product: CASSFSRGGETQYF.

The chain recombines TRBV12-5 with TRBJ1-3; D remains ambiguous. The V and J ends lost 7 bases and 0 bases respectively, with 13 bases between them. This CDR3 is built from 15 residues. The V gene's germline CDR1 is LGHNT and CDR2 FRNRAP. The CDR3 protein is CASALLPNSGNTIYF. CDR3 DNA sequence: TGTGCTAGTGCCTTGCTACCCAACTCTGGAAACACCATATATTTT.

CDR3 DNA sequence: TGTGCCAGCAGCGTAGTCTGGACAGGGCGGGATACGCAGTATTTT. It is translated as CASSVVWTGRDTQYF. The rearrangement joins TRBV9 to TRBJ2-3; 8 nucleotides agree with TRBD1. This CDR3 spans 15 amino acids. CDR1 is SGDLS, CDR2 YYNGEE, per germline. The trim removed 0 bases at V and 6 bases at J, leaving 6 bases unmatched.

The rearrangement uses TRBV19 and TRBJ2-7; D might be TRBD2 (5 bases). CDR3 length: 13 amino acids. Between the trimmed V and J ends, which lost 6 bases and 4 bases, there was a span of 13 bases. Germline assignment: CDR1 LNHDA and CDR2 SQIVND (reference sequence). The CDR3 loop reads CASRGDIPYEQYF. The CDR3, as DNA: TGTGCCAGTAGGGGAGACATACCGTACGAGCAGTACTTC.

This clonotype has only a few counts. The chain is built from TRBV20-1 and TRBJ2-7; 8 nucleotides line up with TRBD1. V shed 4 bases, J shed 3 bases, and the junction held 2 bases outside the gene matches. The CDR3 contains 12 residues. The V gene's germline CDR1 is DFQATT and CDR2 SNEGSKA (reference sequence). The CDR3 sequence is CSATTGGYEQYF. The CDR3 DNA reads TGCAGTGCTACTACAGGGGGCTACGAGCAGTACTTC.

This clonotype was detected only a few times. The chain combines TRBV4-3 with TRBJ2-3, with TRBD2 matching over 10 bases. Germline V lookup: CDR1 LGHNA, CDR2 YSLEER. The CDR3 totals 17 residues. The J segment lost 4 bases and the V segment lost 1 base, leaving 8 bases of the junction unmatched. The CDR3 DNA reads TGCGCCAGCAGCCAAGCCCCTAGCGGGAGCTCTCCAGATACGCAGTATTTT. Residues: CASSQAPSGSSPDTQYF.

This clonotype was seen a handful of times. The genes are TRBV2 and TRBJ2-1, with unresolved D. The germline V and J ends were trimmed by 9 bases and 0 bases, with 12 bases remaining between them. In germline, CDR1 is SNHLY, CDR2 FYNNEI. This CDR3 is 14 amino acids long. The CDR3 DNA follows: TGTGCCAGTGCACAGACGATCTCCTACAATGAGCAGTTCTTC. As protein: CASAQTISYNEQFF.

This clonotype was counted ten times or more. The chain is built from TRBV11-2 and TRBJ2-6; 7 nucleotides line up with TRBD1. After removal of 4 bases from V and 4 bases from J, the junction contained 13 bases not matched to a gene. The CDR3 is 18 residues long. Germline V gene data show CDR1 as SGHAT and CDR2 as FQNNGV. In nucleotides, the CDR3 is TGTGCCAGCAGCTCAGAGGACAGGTCCTTACCCGGGGCCAACGTCCTGACTTTC. Amino acid sequence: CASSSEDRSLPGANVLTF.

The chain employs TRBV29-1 and TRBJ2-7, with D perhaps matching TRBD2 (6 bases). The germline V gene encodes CDR1 SQVTM and CDR2 ANQGSEA. This CDR3 has 12 residues. Trimming took 4 bases from V and 2 from J, leaving 9 bases between them. The CDR3: CSVVWGAYEQYF. CDR3 nucleotide sequence: TGCAGCGTTGTGTGGGGGGCCTACGAGCAGTACTTC.